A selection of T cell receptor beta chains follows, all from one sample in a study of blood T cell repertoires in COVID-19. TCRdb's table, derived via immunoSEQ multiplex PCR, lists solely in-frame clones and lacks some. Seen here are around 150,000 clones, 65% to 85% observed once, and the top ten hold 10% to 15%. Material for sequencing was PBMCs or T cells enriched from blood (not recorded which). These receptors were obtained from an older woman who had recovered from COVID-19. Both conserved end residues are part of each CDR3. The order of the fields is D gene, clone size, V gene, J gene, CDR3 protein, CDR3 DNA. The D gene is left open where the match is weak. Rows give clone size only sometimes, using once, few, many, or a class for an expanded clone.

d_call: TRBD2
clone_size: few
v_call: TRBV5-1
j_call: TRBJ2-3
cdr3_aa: CASSRGLAGGNTDTQYF
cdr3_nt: TGCGCCAGCAGCAGGGGACTAGCGGGGGGGAACACAGATACGCAGTATTTT

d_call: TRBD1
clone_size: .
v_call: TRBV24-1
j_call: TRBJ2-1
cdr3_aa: CATSDPTGVEQFF
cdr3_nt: TGTGCCACCAGTGACCCAACAGGGGTCGAGCAGTTCTTC

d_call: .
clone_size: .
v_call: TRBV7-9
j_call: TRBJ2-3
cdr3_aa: CASSLTQGATDTQYF
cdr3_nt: TGTGCCAGCAGCTTAACCCAAGGGGCCACAGATACGCAGTATTTT

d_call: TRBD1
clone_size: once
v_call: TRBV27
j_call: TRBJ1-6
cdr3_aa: CASSLGQGFGNSPLHF
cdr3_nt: TGTGCCAGCAGTTTAGGACAGGGGTTCGGTAATTCACCCCTCCACTTT

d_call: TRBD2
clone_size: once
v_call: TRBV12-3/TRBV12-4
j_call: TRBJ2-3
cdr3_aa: CASRTSASDTQYF
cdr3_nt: TGTGCCAGCAGGACTAGCGCTTCAGATACGCAGTATTTT

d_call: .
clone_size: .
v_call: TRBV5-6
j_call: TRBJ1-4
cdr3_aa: CASSLAATLNEKLFF
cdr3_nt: TGTGCCAGCAGCTTGGCGGCGACACTCAATGAAAAACTGTTTTTT

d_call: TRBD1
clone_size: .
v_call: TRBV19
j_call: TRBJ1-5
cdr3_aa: CASSITLRQGRGNQPQHF
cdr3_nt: TGTGCCAGTAGTATCACCCTAAGACAGGGTAGGGGCAATCAGCCCCAGCATTTT

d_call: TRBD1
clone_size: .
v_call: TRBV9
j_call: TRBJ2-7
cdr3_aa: CASSARTGSYEQYF
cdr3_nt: TGTGCCAGCAGCGCTCGGACAGGTTCCTACGAGCAGTACTTC

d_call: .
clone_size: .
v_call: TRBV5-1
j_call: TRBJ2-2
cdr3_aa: CASSFSLTSEGELFF
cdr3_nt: TGCGCCAGCAGCTTCTCCTTAACTAGTGAGGGGGAGCTGTTTTTT

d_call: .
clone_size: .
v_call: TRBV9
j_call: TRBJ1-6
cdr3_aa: CASQGTSSYNSPLHF
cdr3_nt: TGTGCCAGCCAGGGTACGAGCTCCTATAATTCACCCCTCCACTTT

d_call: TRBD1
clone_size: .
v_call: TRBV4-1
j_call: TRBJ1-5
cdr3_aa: CASSQGGTGRDQPQHF
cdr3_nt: TGCGCCAGCAGCCAAGGGGGGACAGGAAGAGATCAGCCCCAGCATTTT

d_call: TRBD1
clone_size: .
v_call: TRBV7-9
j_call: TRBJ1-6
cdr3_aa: CASSPSGTGPSPLHF
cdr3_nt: TGTGCCAGCAGCCCCTCCGGGACAGGGCCTTCACCCCTCCACTTT

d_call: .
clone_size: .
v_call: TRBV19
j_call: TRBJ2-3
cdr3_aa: CASRPGGGTDTQYF
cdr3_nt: TGTGCCAGTAGGCCCGGCGGGGGCACAGATACGCAGTATTTT

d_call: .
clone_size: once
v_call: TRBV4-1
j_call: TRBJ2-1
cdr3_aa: CASSRIRDFSSYNEQFF
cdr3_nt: TGCGCCAGCAGCAGAATCCGGGACTTTAGCTCCTACAATGAGCAGTTCTTC

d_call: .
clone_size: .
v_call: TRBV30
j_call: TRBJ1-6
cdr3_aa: CAWSNGEWSPLHF
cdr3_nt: TGTGCCTGGAGTAACGGGGAATGGTCACCCCTCCACTTT

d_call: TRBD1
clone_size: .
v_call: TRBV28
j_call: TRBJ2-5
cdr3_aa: CATFGPGQGYQETQYF
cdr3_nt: TGTGCCACCTTTGGTCCGGGACAGGGATACCAAGAGACCCAGTACTTC

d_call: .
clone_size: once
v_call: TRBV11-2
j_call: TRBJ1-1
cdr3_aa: CASSLDPDFNTEAFF
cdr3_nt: TGTGCCAGCAGCTTAGACCCGGACTTCAACACTGAAGCTTTCTTT

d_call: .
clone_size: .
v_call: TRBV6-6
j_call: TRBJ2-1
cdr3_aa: CASSSRGQKVKNEQFF
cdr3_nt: TGTGCCAGCAGTTCGCGCGGACAGAAAGTTAAGAATGAGCAGTTCTTC

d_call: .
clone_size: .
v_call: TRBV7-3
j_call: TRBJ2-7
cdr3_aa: CASSPHSQSYEQYF
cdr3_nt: TGTGCCAGCAGCCCCCACTCCCAATCCTACGAGCAGTACTTC